This TCR beta chain was sequenced for a study of human T cells and chemical hapten exposure. TCRdb fed the RACE reads into MiXCR, producing one record per CDR3 protein. The sample includes about 380,000 distinct CDR3 sequences, 4.5% to 5.5% of them seen just once. Time point here: pre-sensitization, week 0. Treatment here: therapeutic diphenylcyclopropenone sensitization with weekly scalp DPC. The donor pool consisted of alopecia patients aged 18 to 70 years, considered suitable for DPC. From germline, CDR1 is LGHDT and CDR2 YNNKEL (reference sequence). The CDR3 sequence is 15 residues long. The V gene lost 1 base and the J gene lost 3 bases, with 13 bases spanning the gap. Ten or more counts support this clonotype.

V usage is TRBV3-1 and J usage is TRBJ2-7, with D perhaps matching TRBD2 (6 bases). Sample: whole blood, taken in connection with sensitization to the hapten diphenylcyclopropenone (DPC). This TCR was recovered from a woman aged 45-65 years with alopecia areata. Some clones in this sample may be carry-over from other donors' samples. CDR3 in DNA: TGTGCCAGCAGCCAAGTTAGCCGGGGGTTCTACGAGCAGTACTTC. It translates to CASSQVSRGFYEQYF.